The 29 T cell receptor beta chains below come from one sample, sequenced in a study of CD8+ T cells in alopecia areata. Investigators isolated RNA and reverse transcribed it into cDNA to act as the sequencing template. Profiling relied on immunoSEQ multiplex PCR, and the TCRdb table lists in-frame clones only, not all of them. The profile shows fewer than 70,000 clones, about 40% of them singletons. Sequencing used NKG2D-low CD8+ T cells sorted from blood. All receptors derive from a human donor with alopecia areata.

The V gene is TRBV5-1, the J gene TRBJ2-7, with D unresolved. V dropped 4 bases and J dropped 2 bases, with 13 bases sitting between them. Germline CDR1 SGHRS, CDR2 YFSETQ. This CDR3 region has 14 residues. The CDR3 bases are TGCGCCAGCAGCCCCGGAGCAGGTCCCTACGAGCAGTACTTC. It translates to CASSPGAGPYEQYF.

This clone was picked up a small number of times. The chain carries TRBV19 and TRBJ2-7; D ambiguous. CDR3 length equals 15 residues. V lost 3 bases to trimming and J lost 3 bases, with 15 bases between them. Germline CDR1 and CDR2: LNHDA and SQIVND (reference sequence). As DNA, the CDR3 is TGTGCCAGTAGTATGGTTCGGAGCTCCAGCTACGAGCAGTACTTC. Translated: CASSMVRSSSYEQYF.

The chain uses TRBV7-2 and TRBJ2-2; 10 nucleotides line up with TRBD1. The CDR3 has 16 amino acids. J gave up 6 bases and V 4 bases, and 8 bases lay outside the gene matches. Germline V CDR1 and CDR2: SGHTA, FQGNSA. The CDR3 sequence: CASSSLDRGSAGELFF. CDR3 nucleotide sequence: TGTGCCAGCAGCTCTTTGGACAGGGGGTCGGCCGGGGAGCTGTTTTTT.

This clone was recorded a few times. The chain links TRBV5-1 to TRBJ2-1; TRBD2 might be the D (6 bases). The CDR3 extends over 14 amino acids. In germline, CDR1 is SGHRS, CDR2 YFSETQ. Trimming pared 1 base from V and 4 bases from J, leaving 9 bases between. The CDR3: CASSLPGLYNEQFF. In DNA, the CDR3 is TGCGCCAGCAGCTTGCCTGGACTATACAATGAGCAGTTCTTC.

V is TRBV4-2 and J is TRBJ2-1, with TRBD2 matching over 7 bases. CDR1 and CDR2 from the germline V gene are LGHNA and YNFKEQ. The V gene end was trimmed by 8 bases and the J gene end by 2 bases; junction bases not matched to a gene: 9. The CDR3 covers 15 residues. Written as DNA, the CDR3 is TGTGCCAGCGGAGCCATGGGGGGGACCTACAATGAGCAGTTCTTC. As protein: CASGAMGGTYNEQFF.

V usage is TRBV7-9 and J usage is TRBJ2-7, with 9 bases identical to TRBD1. Trimming took 3 bases from V and 0 from J; bases not matched to a gene: 12. CDR1 SEHNR and CDR2 FQNEAQ come from the germline V gene (reference sequence). This CDR3 region has 18 residues. In DNA form, the CDR3 reads TGTGCCAGCAGCTTCCCAACTCAGGGACAGGGAAGCTCCTACGAGCAGTACTTC. Protein product: CASSFPTQGQGSSYEQYF.

J is TRBJ1-1 and V is TRBV4-1; maybe TRBD1 (6 bases). Germline CDR1 is MGHRA and CDR2 is YSYEKL. V lost 4 bases, J lost 4 bases, and 13 bases lay in between. CDR3 length equals 14 residues. DNA of the CDR3: TGCGCCAGCAGCCGCAACAGGGAGGGCACTGAAGCTTTCTTT. Its translation is CASSRNREGTEAFF.

There are a few counts of this clone. V is TRBV19 and J is TRBJ2-1; 8 positions agree with TRBD2. The V gene's germline CDR1 is LNHDA and CDR2 SQIVND (reference sequence). The CDR3 is made up of 15 amino acids. With 7 bases clipped from V and 5 bases from J, the junction kept 10 bases outside the gene matches. The CDR3 reads CASTLGTRGDNEQFF. The CDR3, as DNA: TGTGCCAGTACCCTCGGGACTAGGGGTGACAATGAGCAGTTCTTC.

The V call is TRBV9, the J call TRBJ2-1; TRBD2 agrees at 9 bases. With 0 bases clipped from V and 0 bases from J, the junction kept 10 bases outside the gene matches. Germline loops: CDR1 SGDLS, CDR2 YYNGEE. This CDR3 spans 19 amino acids. In nucleotides, the CDR3 is TGTGCCAGCAGCGTAGGCGGGAGGGCCGATGTTAGCTCCTACAATGAGCAGTTCTTC. It codes for CASSVGGRADVSSYNEQFF.

Turning to this clone: At the DNA level, this CDR3 is encoded by other sequences in the same sample as well. CDR3: CSVEERVGYTF. CDR3 in DNA: TGCAGCGTTGAAGAAAGGGTGGGCTACACCTTC. V is TRBV29-1 and J is TRBJ1-2; D gene ambiguous. Per germline, CDR1 SQVTM and CDR2 ANQGSEA. V was pared by 0 bases and J by 8 bases, with 7 bases between. The CDR3 covers 11 residues. The complete variable domain, with remaining parts taken from reference TRBV29-1 and TRBJ1-2, reads SAVISQKPSRDICQRGTSLTIQCQVDSQVTMMFWYRQQPGQSLTLIATANQGSEATYESGFVIDKFPISRPNLTFSTLTVSNMSPEDSSIYLCSVEERVGYTFGSGTRLTVV.

In its sample, this clone was seen a few times. The chain links TRBV7-9 to TRBJ2-7, with TRBD2 matching over 7 bases. There are 14 residues in the CDR3. V was pared by 5 bases and J by 3 bases, with 7 bases of the junction left unmatched. Germline V gene lookup returns CDR1 SEHNR and CDR2 FQNEAQ (reference sequence). The CDR3 sequence is CASSPREGRYEQYF. The CDR3 nucleotides read TGTGCCAGCAGCCCGAGGGAGGGGCGCTACGAGCAGTACTTC.

This clone was counted between two and nine times. The gene calls are TRBV29-1 and TRBJ2-1; 7 bases agree with TRBD2. The CDR3 consists of 13 residues. V lost 4 bases and J lost 12; bases outside the gene matches: 12. Germline CDR1 and CDR2: SQVTM and ANQGSEA. The CDR3 here is CSVALAIAPAQFF. The CDR3, as DNA: TGCAGCGTTGCACTAGCGATCGCCCCAGCGCAGTTCTTC.

This clone has only a few counts. The chain is built from TRBV29-1 and TRBJ1-3; possible D gene TRBD1, 5 bases. The CDR3 is 14 residues long. CDR1 and CDR2 from the germline V gene are SQVTM and ANQGSEA. The V and J ends lost 4 bases and 3 bases respectively, with 13 bases between them. The CDR3 region is CSVAYPGNGNTIYF. DNA for the CDR3: TGCAGCGTTGCCTACCCAGGGAATGGAAACACCATATATTTT.

The genes are TRBV4-2 and TRBJ1-1; D not resolved. The CDR3 runs to 15 residues. The V gene lost 0 bases and the J gene lost 0 bases, with 8 bases spanning the gap. CDR1 LGHNA and CDR2 YNFKEQ come from the germline V gene. The CDR3 bases are TGTGCCAGCAGCCAAGAAAATGTTATGAACACTGAAGCTTTCTTT. Translation gives CASSQENVMNTEAFF.

The J gene is TRBJ2-7, the V gene TRBV30; D remains unclear. In germline, CDR1 is GTSNPN, CDR2 SVGIG (reference sequence). The CDR3 totals 12 residues. V was trimmed by 0 bases and J by 5 bases, leaving 8 bases between them. CDR3 in DNA: TGTGCCTGGAGTGTGGGTGGGAACGAGCAGTACTTC. Translation gives CAWSVGGNEQYF.

This clone was observed a handful of times. The V gene is TRBV18, the J gene TRBJ2-3, with 8 bases identical to TRBD1. V was pared by 3 bases and J by 2 bases, with 7 bases of the junction left unmatched. The CDR3 length is 16 residues. The germline V gene encodes CDR1 KGHSH and CDR2 LQKENI. The CDR3 DNA follows: TGTGCCAGCTCACCCCTCGAGACAGGGGACACAGATACGCAGTATTTT. Encoded protein: CASSPLETGDTDTQYF.

The gene calls are TRBV25-1 and TRBJ1-6, with 9 bases identical to TRBD1. From germline, CDR1 is MGHDK and CDR2 SYGVNS. The CDR3 consists of 15 residues. V lost 5 bases and J lost 11; bases outside the gene matches: 10. CDR3 bases: TGTGCCAGCAGTTATCAGGGGACAGGGACGACACCCCTCCACTTT. Amino acids: CASSYQGTGTTPLHF.

This chain links TRBV5-1 with TRBJ2-1; D gene uncertain. Germline V gives CDR1 SGHRS, CDR2 YFSETQ. This CDR3 is 14 amino acids long. V gave up 4 bases and J gave up 2 bases, with 10 bases separating them. This CDR3 reads CASSGAPPYNEQFF. Here the CDR3 DNA reads TGCGCCAGCAGCGGTGCCCCTCCCTACAATGAGCAGTTCTTC.

The rearrangement joins TRBV11-2 to TRBJ1-1, with a tentative D call TRBD1 (5 bases). The CDR3 covers 13 residues. CDR1 is SGHAT and CDR2 is FQNNGV in the germline V gene. Between the trimmed V and J ends, which lost 3 bases and 4 bases, there was a span of 9 bases. The CDR3 coding sequence is TGTGCCAGCAGCTTCGGGGGTATCACTGAAGCTTTCTTT. This gives the protein CASSFGGITEAFF.

The chain uses TRBV7-6 and TRBJ2-2; D remains ambiguous. The CDR3 has 12 residues. Trimming removed 3 bases at V and 8 bases at J, with 7 bases between. The germline CDR1 and CDR2 sequences are SGHVS and FNYEAQ. CDR3 in amino acids: CASSFGAGELFF. The CDR3 DNA reads as TGTGCCAGCAGCTTCGGTGCGGGGGAGCTGTTTTTT.

A few counts support this clone. The chain carries TRBV4-1 and TRBJ2-1; 13 positions agree with TRBD2. CDR3 length: 16 residues. Unmatched junction bases numbered 4, after V lost 3 bases and J lost 5 bases. Germline CDR1 and CDR2: MGHRA and YSYEKL. CDR3: CASSHTGLAGDNEQFF. The CDR3 DNA reads as TGCGCCAGCAGCCACACAGGACTAGCGGGGGACAATGAGCAGTTCTTC.

CDR3 coding DNA: TGTGCCAGCTATTCAACCTTTAAGGGACTGGGCACTGAAGCTTTCTTT. Amino acids: CASYSTFKGLGTEAFF. The chain combines TRBV28 with TRBJ1-1; a possible D gene is TRBD1 (5 bases). The germline gives CDR1 MDHEN, CDR2 SYDVKM. With 8 bases removed from V and 4 bases from J, the gap between germline ends came to 23 bases. The CDR3 runs to 16 residues.

The rearrangement joins TRBV29-1 to TRBJ1-2; D might be TRBD1 (5 bases). Germline V gene lookup returns CDR1 SQVTM and CDR2 ANQGSEA. The ends were cut back, 7 bases at V and 3 bases at J, with 21 bases in the middle. The CDR3 is 15 residues long. Here the CDR3 reads CSAGTSRQTHYGYTF. CDR3 nucleotide sequence: TGCAGCGCCGGGACGTCAAGACAGACTCACTATGGCTACACCTTC. Together with reference TRBV29-1 and TRBJ1-2, the CDR3 gives the full variable domain: SAVISQKPSRDICQRGTSLTIQCQVDSQVTMMFWYRQQPGQSLTLIATANQGSEATYESGFVIDKFPISRPNLTFSTLTVSNMSPEDSSIYLCSAGTSRQTHYGYTFGSGTRLTVV.

The chain employs TRBV6-5 and TRBJ2-2; D is unresolved. CDR1 MNHEY and CDR2 SVGAGI come from the germline V gene. The CDR3 sequence is 14 residues long. V dropped 0 bases and J dropped 7 bases, with 9 bases sitting between them. CDR3 amino acids: CASSYSISYGELFF. CDR3 nucleotides: TGTGCCAGCAGTTACTCGATTAGTTACGGGGAGCTGTTTTTT.

The chain recombines TRBV15 with TRBJ2-3, with D possibly TRBD1 on 7 matching bases. CDR1 and CDR2 from the germline V gene are LNHNV and YYDKDF (reference sequence). This CDR3 has 17 residues. Deletions cut 5 bases from V and 2 bases from J, with 20 bases between. The CDR3 DNA is TGTGCCACCAGCCTCAGAGGACAGGCGGGATTCACAGATACGCAGTATTTT. Protein sequence: CATSLRGQAGFTDTQYF.

The rearrangement uses TRBV4-1 and TRBJ1-1; possible D gene TRBD1, 5 bases. Germline loops: CDR1 MGHRA, CDR2 YSYEKL. The CDR3 covers 14 residues. The V end was cut by 1 base, the J end by 7 bases, with 13 bases between. The DNA of the CDR3 is TGCGCCAGCAGCCAAGGCCGCGGGGGAGGTGAAGCTTTCTTT. Protein product: CASSQGRGGGEAFF.

There are a few counts of this clone. The CDR3 here is CASSIMGYSSYEQYF. The CDR3 DNA is TGTGCCAGTAGTATTATGGGATACAGCTCCTACGAGCAGTACTTC. V usage is TRBV19 and J usage is TRBJ2-7, with unresolved D. Trimming shortened V by 3 bases and J by 0 bases, and 12 bases separated the two germline ends. Germline lookup yields CDR1 LNHDA and CDR2 SQIVND (reference sequence). The length of the CDR3 is 15 residues.

The chain recombines TRBV29-1 with TRBJ2-7; D might be TRBD1 (6 bases). Trimming took off 4 bases at V and 0 bases at J, with 16 bases between the two ends. The CDR3 consists of 15 residues. From germline, CDR1 is SQVTM and CDR2 ANQGSEA. CDR3 DNA sequence: TGCAGCGTTGTCCCCGTGACAGGCCCCTCCTACGAGCAGTACTTC. Protein sequence: CSVVPVTGPSYEQYF.

J is TRBJ2-7 and V is TRBV4-2, with 9 bases lining up with TRBD1. The CDR3 runs to 15 residues. Germline CDR1 reads LGHNA; CDR2 reads YNFKEQ. V lost 4 bases and J lost 3; bases outside the gene matches: 7. The CDR3 DNA is TGTGCCAGCAGCCTGGGCACAGGGGGCTTCTACGAGCAGTACTTC. Protein: CASSLGTGGFYEQYF.